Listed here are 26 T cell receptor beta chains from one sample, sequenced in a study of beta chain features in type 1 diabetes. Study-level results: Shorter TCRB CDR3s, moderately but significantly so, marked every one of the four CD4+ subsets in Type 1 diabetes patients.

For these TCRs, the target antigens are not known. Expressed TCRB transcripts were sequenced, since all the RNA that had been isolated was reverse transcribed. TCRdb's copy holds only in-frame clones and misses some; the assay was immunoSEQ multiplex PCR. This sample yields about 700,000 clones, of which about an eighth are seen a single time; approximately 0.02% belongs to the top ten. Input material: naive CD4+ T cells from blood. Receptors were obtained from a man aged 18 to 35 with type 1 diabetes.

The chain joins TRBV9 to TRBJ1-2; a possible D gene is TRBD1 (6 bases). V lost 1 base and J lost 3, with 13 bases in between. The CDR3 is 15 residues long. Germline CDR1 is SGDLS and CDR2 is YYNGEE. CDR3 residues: CASSVRQGIDYGYTF. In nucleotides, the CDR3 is TGTGCCAGCAGCGTACGGCAGGGGATAGACTATGGCTACACCTTC.

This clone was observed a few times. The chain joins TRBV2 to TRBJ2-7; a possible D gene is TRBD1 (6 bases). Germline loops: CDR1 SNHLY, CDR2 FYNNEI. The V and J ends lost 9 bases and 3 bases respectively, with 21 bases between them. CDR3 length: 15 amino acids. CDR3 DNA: TGTGCCAGTGGCATTACACCCCAGACAGGCTACGAGCAGTACTTC. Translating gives CASGITPQTGYEQYF.

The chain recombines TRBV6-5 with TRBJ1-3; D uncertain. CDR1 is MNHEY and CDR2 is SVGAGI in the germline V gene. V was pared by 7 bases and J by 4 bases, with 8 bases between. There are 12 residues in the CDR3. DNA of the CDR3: TGTGCCAGCAAGTCGGCCGGAAACACCATATATTTT. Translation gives CASKSAGNTIYF.

The CDR3 spells CATSRETGGNSPLHF. The CDR3 DNA is TGTGCCACCAGCAGAGAGACAGGGGGAAATTCACCCCTCCACTTT. This chain uses TRBV15 with TRBJ1-6, with 9 bases aligning to TRBD1. Germline CDR1 reads LNHNV; CDR2 reads YYDKDF (reference sequence). V shed 0 bases, J shed 7 bases, and the junction held 1 base outside the gene matches. The length of the CDR3 is 15 residues.

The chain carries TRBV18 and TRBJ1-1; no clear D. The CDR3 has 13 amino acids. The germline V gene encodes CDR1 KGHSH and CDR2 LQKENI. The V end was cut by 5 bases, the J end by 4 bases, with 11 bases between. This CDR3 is CASSSIVGTEAFF. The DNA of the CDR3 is TGTGCCAGCTCATCGATCGTCGGCACTGAAGCTTTCTTT. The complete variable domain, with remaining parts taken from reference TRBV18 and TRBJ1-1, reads NAGVMQNPRHLVRRRGQEARLRCSPMKGHSHVYWYRQLPEEGLKFMVYLQKENIIDESGMPKERFSAEFPKEGPSILRIQQVVRGDSAAYFCASSSIVGTEAFFGQGTRLTVV.

Here the CDR3 reads CASSPASEGAPEGYEQYF. The CDR3 region has the DNA TGTGCCAGCAGCCCGGCCTCGGAGGGGGCCCCCGAGGGGTACGAGCAGTACTTC. The rearrangement uses TRBV27 and TRBJ2-7; a weak D match, TRBD1 (7 bases). The CDR3 extends over 18 amino acids. In germline, CDR1 is MNHEY, CDR2 SMNVEV (reference sequence). Trimming removed 6 bases from V and 4 bases from J, with 28 bases in between.

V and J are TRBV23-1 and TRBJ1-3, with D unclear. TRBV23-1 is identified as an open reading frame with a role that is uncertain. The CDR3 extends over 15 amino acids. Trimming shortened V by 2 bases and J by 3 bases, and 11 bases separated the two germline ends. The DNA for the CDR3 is TGCGCCAGCAGTCAAATTGCGGGGTTTGGAAACACCATATATTTT. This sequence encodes CASSQIAGFGNTIYF.

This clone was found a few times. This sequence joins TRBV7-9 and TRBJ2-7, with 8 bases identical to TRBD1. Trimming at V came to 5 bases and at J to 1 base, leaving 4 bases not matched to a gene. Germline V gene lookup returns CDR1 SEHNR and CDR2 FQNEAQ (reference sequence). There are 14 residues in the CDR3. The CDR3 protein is CASSTQGGSYEQYF. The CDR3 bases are TGTGCCAGCAGCACACAGGGGGGTTCCTACGAGCAGTACTTC.

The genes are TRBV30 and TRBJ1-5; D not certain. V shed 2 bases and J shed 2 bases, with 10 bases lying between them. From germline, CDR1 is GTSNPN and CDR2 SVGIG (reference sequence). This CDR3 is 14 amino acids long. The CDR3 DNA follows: TGTGCCTGGAGTACTGCTGGGGGCAATCAGCCCCAGCATTTT. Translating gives CAWSTAGGNQPQHF. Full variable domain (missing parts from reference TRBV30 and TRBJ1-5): SQTIHQWPATLVQPVGSPLSLECTVEGTSNPNLYWYRQAAGRGLQLLFYSVGIGQISSEVPQNLSASRPQDRQFILSSKKLLLSDSGFYLCAWSTAGGNQPQHFGDGTRLSIL.

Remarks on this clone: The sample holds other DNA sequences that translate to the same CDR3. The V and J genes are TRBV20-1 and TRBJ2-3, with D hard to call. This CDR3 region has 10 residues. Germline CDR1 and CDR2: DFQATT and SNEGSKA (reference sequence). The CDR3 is CSASSDTQYF. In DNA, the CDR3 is TGCAGCGCGTCATCGGATACGCAGTATTTT.

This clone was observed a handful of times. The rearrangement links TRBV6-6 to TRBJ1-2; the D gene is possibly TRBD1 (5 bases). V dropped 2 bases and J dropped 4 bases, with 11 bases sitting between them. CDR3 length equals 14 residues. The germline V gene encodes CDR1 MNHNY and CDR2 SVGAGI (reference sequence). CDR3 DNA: TGTGCCAGCAGTTACGCTACAGGATTCTATGGCTACACCTTC. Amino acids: CASSYATGFYGYTF.

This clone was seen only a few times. The CDR3 DNA follows: TGTGCCAGCAGTACAGGGGGCTCACCCCTCCACTTT. Translating gives CASSTGGSPLHF. The J gene is TRBJ1-6, the V gene TRBV6-6; 9 bases are shared with TRBD1. The trim removed 5 bases at V and 10 bases at J, leaving 0 bases unmatched. CDR1 and CDR2 from the germline V gene are MNHNY and SVGAGI (reference sequence). The CDR3 totals 12 residues.

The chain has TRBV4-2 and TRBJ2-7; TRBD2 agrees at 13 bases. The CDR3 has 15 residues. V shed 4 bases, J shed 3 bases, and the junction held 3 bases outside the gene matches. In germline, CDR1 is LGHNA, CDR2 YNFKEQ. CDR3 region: CASSPGTSGDYEQYF. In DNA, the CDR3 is TGTGCCAGCAGCCCTGGGACTAGCGGGGACTACGAGCAGTACTTC.

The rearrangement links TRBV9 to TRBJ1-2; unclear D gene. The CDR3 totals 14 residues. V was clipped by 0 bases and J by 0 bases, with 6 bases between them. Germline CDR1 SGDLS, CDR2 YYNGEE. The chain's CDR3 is CASSVGLTNYGYTF. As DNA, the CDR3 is TGTGCCAGCAGCGTAGGGTTAACTAACTATGGCTACACCTTC.

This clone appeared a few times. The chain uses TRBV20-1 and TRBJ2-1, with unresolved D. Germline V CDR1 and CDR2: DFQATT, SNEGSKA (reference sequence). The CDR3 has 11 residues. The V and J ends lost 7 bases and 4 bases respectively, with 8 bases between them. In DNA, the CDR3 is TGCAGTGGTCGAGAATACAATGAGCAGTTCTTC. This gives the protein CSGREYNEQFF.

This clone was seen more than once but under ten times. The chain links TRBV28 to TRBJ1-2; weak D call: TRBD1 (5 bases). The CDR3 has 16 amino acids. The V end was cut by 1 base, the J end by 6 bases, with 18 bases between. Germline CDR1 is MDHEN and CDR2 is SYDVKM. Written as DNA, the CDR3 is TGTGCCAGCAGTTTATCATCGGCAGGGCCCGAGAATGGCTACACCTTC. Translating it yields CASSLSSAGPENGYTF.

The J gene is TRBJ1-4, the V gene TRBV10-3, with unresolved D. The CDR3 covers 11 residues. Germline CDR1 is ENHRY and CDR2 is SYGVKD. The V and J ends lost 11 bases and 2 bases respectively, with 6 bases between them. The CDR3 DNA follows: TGTGCCTCGGGGACTAATGAAAAACTGTTTTTT. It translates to CASGTNEKLFF.

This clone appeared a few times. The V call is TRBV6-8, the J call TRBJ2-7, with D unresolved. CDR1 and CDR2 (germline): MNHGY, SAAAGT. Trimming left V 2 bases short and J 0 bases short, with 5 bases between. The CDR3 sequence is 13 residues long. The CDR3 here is CASSYAFSYEQYF. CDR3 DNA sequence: TGTGCCAGCAGTTACGCGTTCTCCTACGAGCAGTACTTC.

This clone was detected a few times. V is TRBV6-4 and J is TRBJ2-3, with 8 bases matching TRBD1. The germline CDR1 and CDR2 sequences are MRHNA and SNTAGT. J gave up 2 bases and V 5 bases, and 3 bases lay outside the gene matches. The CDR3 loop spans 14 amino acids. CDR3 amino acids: CASSRTGTTDTQYF. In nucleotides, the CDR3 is TGTGCCAGCAGTAGGACAGGGACCACAGATACGCAGTATTTT.

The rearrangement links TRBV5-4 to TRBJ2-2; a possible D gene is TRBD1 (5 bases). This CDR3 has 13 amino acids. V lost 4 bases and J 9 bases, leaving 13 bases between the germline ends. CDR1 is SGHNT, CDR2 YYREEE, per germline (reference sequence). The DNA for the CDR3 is TGTGCCAGCAGCCCCGGCGGACACCGGGAGCTGTTTTTT. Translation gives CASSPGGHRELFF.

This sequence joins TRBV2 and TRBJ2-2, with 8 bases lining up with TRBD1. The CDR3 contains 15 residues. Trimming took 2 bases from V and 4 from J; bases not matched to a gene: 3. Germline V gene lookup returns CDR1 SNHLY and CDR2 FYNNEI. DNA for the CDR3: TGTGCCAGCAGTGAACAGGGGGCTTTCACCGGGGAGCTGTTTTTT. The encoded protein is CASSEQGAFTGELFF.

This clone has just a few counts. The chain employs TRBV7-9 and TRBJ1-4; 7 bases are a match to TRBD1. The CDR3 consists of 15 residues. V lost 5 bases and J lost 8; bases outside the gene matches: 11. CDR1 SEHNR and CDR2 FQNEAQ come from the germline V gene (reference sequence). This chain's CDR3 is CASSGHRQGGEKLFF. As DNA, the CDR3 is TGTGCCAGCAGCGGACATCGACAGGGTGGGGAAAAACTGTTTTTT.

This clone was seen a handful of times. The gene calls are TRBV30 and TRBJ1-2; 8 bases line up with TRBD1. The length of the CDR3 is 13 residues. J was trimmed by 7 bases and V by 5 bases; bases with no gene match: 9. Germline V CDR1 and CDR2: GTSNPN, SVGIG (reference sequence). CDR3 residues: CAWGQGSLGGYTF. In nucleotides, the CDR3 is TGTGCCTGGGGACAGGGATCGTTGGGTGGCTACACCTTC. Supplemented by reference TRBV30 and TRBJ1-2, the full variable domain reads SQTIHQWPATLVQPVGSPLSLECTVEGTSNPNLYWYRQAAGRGLQLLFYSVGIGQISSEVPQNLSASRPQDRQFILSSKKLLLSDSGFYLCAWGQGSLGGYTFGSGTRLTVV.

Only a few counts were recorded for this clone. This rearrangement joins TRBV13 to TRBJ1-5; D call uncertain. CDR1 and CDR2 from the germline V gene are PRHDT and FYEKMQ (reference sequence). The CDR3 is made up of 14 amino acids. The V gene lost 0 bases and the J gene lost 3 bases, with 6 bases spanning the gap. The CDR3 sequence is CASSLGGVNQPQHF. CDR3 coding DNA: TGTGCCAGCAGCTTAGGCGGGGTCAATCAGCCCCAGCATTTT.

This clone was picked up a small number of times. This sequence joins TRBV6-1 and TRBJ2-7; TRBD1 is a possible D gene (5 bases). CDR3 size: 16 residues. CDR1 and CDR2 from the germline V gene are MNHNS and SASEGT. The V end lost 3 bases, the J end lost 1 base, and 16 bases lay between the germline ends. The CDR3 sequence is CASSDKGVGVSYEQYF. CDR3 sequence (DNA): TGTGCCAGCAGTGATAAAGGGGTTGGAGTATCCTACGAGCAGTACTTC.

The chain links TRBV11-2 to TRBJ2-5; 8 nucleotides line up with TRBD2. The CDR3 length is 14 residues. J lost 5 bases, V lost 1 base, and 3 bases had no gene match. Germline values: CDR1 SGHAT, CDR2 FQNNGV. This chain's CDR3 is CASSLGTSTETQYF. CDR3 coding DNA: TGTGCCAGCAGCTTAGGGACTAGCACGGAGACCCAGTACTTC. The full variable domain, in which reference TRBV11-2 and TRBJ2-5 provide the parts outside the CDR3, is EAGVAQSPRYKIIEKRQSVAFWCNPISGHATLYWYQQILGQGPKLLIQFQNNGVVDDSQLPKDRFSAERLKGVDSTLKIQPAKLEDSAVYLCASSLGTSTETQYFGPGTRLLVL.